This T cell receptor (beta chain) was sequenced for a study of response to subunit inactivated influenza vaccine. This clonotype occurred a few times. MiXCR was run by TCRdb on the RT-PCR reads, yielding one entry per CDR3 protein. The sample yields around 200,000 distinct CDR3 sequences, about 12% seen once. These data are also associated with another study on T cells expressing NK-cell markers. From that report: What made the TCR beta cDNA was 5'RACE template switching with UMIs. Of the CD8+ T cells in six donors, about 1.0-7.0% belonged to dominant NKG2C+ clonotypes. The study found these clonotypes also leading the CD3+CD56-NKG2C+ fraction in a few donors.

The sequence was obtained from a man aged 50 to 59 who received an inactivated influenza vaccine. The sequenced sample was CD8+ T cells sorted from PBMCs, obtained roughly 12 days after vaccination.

This chain's CDR3 is CASSKSGITADTQYF. The CDR3 nucleotides read TGTGCCAGCAGCAAAAGCGGGATAACTGCAGATACGCAGTATTTT. This chain links TRBV6-1 with TRBJ2-3, with TRBD2 matching 7 bases. CDR1 and CDR2 from the germline V gene are MNHNS and SASEGT. Trimming cost V 6 bases and J 4 bases; bases outside gene matches: 10. The CDR3 is 15 amino acids.